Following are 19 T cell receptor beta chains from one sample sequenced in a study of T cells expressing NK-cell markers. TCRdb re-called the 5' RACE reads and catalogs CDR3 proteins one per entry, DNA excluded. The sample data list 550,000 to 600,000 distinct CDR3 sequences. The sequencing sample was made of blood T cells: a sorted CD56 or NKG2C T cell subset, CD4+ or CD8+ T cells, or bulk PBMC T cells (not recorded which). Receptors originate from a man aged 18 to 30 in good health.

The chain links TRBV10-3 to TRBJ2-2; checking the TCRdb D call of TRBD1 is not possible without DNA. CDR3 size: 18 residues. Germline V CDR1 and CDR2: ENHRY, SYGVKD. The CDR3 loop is CAISESEKDRDRTGELFF.

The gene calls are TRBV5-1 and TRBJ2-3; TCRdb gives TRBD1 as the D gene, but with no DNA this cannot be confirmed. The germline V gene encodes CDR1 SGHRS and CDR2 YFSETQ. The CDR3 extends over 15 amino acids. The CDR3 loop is CASSLGQGSTDTQYF.

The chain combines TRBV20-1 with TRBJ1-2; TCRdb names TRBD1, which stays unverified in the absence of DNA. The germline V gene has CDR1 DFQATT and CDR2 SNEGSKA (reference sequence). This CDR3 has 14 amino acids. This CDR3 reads CSARPLSWGYGYTF.

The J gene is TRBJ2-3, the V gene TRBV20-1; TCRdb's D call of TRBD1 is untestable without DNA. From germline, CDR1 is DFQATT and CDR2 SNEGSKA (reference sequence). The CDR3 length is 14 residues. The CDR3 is CSARSPGRTDTQYF.

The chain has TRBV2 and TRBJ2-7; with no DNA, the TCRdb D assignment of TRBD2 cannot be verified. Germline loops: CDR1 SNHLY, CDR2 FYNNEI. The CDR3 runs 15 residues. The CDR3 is CASTPREGRPSEQYF.

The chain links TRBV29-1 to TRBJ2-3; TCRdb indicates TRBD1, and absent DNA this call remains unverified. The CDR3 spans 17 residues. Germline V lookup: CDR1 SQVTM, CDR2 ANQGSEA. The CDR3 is CSVEDSLAGKGRDTQYF.

The CDR3 spells CASSLSNPGGRETQYF. This chain uses TRBV27 with TRBJ2-5; absent DNA, TCRdb's TRBD2 call cannot be checked. The CDR3 is made up of 16 amino acids. CDR1 and CDR2 (germline): MNHEY, SMNVEV (reference sequence).

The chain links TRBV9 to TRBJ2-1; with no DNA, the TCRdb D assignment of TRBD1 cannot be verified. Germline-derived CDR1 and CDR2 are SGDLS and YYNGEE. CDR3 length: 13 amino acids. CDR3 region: CASTQQGSNEQFF.

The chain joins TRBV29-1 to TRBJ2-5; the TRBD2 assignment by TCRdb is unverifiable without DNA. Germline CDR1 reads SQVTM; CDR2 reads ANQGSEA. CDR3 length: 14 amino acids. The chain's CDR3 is CSVSIAGAGETQYF.

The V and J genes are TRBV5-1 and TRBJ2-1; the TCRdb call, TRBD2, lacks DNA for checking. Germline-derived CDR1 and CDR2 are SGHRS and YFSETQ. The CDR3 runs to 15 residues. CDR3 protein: CASSTGLAGDNEQFF.

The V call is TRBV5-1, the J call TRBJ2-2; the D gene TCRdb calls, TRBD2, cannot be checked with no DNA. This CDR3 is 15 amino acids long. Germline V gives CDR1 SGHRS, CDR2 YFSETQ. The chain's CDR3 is CASSLQREGRGELFF.

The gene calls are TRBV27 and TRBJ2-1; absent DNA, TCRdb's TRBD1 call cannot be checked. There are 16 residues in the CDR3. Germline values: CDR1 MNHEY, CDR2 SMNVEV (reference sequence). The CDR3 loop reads CASTTLFRQGYNEQFF.

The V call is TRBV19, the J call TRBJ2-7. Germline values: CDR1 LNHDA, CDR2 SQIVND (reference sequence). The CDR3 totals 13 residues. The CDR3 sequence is CASSTASSYEQYF.

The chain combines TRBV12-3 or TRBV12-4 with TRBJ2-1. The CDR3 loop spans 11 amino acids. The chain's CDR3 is CASSQTYEQFF.

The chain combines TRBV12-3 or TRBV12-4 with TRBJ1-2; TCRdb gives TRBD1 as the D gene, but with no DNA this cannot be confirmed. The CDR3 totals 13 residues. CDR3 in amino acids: CASRGQLYYGYTF.

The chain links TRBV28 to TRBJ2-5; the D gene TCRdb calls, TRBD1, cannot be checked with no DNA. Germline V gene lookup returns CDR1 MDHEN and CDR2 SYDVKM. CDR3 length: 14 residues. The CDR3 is CASSIQGRGETQYF.

CDR3 protein: CASSPRGERETTDTQYF. The chain recombines TRBV7-8 with TRBJ2-3; the D call of TRBD2 rests on TCRdb alone, since no DNA is present to check it. The germline gives CDR1 SGHVS, CDR2 FQNEAQ. The CDR3 is 17 residues long.

CDR3: CASSQEVQGGYGYTF. V usage is TRBV4-1 and J usage is TRBJ1-2; absent DNA, TCRdb's TRBD1 call cannot be checked. CDR3 length: 15 amino acids. CDR1 is MGHRA and CDR2 is YSYEKL in the germline V gene.

CDR3 in amino acids: CSARDRSGATNEKLFF. This chain uses TRBV20-1 with TRBJ1-4. The CDR3 is 16 residues long. Germline V lookup: CDR1 DFQATT, CDR2 SNEGSKA (reference sequence).